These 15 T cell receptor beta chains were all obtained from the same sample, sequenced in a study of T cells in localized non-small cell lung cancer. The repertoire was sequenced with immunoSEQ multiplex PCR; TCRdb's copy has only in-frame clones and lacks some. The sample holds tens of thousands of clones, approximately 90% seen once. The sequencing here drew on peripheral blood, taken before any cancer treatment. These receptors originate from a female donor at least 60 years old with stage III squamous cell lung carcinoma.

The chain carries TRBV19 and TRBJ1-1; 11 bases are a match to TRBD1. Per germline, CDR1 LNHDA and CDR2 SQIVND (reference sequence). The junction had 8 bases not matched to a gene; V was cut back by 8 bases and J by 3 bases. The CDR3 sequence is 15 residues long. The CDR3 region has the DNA TGTGCCAGTTCTGGGGACAGGGGGAGGTACACTGAAGCTTTCTTT. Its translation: CASSGDRGRYTEAFF.

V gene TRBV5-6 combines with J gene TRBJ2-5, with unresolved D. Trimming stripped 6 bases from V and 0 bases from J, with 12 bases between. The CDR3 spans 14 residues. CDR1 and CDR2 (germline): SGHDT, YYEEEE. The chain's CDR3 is CASTPGLYQETQYF. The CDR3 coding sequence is TGTGCCAGCACCCCCGGGTTGTACCAAGAGACCCAGTACTTC.

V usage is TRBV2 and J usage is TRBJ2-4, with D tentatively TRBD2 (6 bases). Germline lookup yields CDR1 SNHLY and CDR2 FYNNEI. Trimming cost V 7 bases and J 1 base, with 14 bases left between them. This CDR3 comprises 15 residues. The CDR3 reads CASNPGGLAKNIQYF. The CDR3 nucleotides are TGTGCCAGCAACCCCGGAGGGTTGGCCAAAAACATTCAGTACTTC.

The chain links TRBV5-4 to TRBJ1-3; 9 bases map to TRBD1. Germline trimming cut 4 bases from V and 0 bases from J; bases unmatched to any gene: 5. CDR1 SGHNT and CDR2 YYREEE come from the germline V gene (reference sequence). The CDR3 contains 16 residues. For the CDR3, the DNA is TGTGCCAGCAGCGTAACAGGGGGCAGCTCTGGAAACACCATATATTTT. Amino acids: CASSVTGGSSGNTIYF.

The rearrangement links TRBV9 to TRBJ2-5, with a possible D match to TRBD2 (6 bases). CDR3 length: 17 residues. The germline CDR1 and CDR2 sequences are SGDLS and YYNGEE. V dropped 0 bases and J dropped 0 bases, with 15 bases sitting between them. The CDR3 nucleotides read TGTGCCAGCAGCGTAGGAGGTGTTGGGGGGTACCAAGAGACCCAGTACTTC. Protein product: CASSVGGVGGYQETQYF.

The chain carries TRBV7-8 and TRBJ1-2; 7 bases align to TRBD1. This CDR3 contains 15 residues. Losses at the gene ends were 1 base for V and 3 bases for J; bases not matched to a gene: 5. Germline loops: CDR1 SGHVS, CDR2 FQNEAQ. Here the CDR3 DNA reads TGTGCCAGCAGCTTAGGAAGACAGGGAGACTATGGCTACACCTTC. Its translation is CASSLGRQGDYGYTF. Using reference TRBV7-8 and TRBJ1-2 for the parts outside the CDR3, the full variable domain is GAGVSQSPRYKVAKRGQDVALRCDPISGHVSLFWYQQALGQGPEFLTYFQNEAQLDKSGLPSDRFFAERPEGSVSTLKIQRTQQEDSAVYLCASSLGRQGDYGYTFGSGTRLTVV.

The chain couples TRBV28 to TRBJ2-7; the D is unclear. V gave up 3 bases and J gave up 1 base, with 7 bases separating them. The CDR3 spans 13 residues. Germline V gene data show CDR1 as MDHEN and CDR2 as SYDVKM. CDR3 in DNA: TGTGCCAGCAGTTTGAGGCAGTCCTACGAGCAGTACTTC. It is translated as CASSLRQSYEQYF.

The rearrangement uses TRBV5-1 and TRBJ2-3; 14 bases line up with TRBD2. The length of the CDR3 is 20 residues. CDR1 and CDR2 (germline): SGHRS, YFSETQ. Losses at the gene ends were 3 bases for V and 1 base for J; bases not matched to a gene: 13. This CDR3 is CASSWPRAGLAGEGTDTQYF. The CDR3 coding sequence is TGCGCCAGCAGCTGGCCACGGGCGGGACTAGCGGGAGAGGGCACAGATACGCAGTATTTT.

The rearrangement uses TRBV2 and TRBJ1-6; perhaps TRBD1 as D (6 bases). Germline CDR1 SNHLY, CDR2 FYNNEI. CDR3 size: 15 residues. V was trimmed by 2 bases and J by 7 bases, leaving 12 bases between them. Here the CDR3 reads CASSEQGRGNSPLHF. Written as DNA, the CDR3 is TGTGCCAGCAGTGAACAGGGGCGAGGGAATTCACCCCTCCACTTT.

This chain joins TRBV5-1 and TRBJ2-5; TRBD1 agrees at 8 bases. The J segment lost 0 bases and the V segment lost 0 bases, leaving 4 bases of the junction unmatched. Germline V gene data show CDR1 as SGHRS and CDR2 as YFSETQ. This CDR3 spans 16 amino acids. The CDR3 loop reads CASSLGTGTHQETQYF. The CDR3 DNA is TGCGCCAGCAGCTTGGGGACAGGGACCCACCAAGAGACCCAGTACTTC.

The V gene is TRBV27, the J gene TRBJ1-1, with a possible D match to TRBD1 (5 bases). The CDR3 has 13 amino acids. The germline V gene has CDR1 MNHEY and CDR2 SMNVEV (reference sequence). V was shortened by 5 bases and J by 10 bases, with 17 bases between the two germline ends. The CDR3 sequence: CASSLLGPGGAFF. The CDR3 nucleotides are TGTGCCAGCAGTCTCCTGGGACCTGGAGGAGCTTTCTTT.

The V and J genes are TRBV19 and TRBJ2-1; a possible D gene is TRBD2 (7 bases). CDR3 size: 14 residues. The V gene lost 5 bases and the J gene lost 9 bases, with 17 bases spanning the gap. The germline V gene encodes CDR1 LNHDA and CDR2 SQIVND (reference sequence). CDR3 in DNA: TGTGCCAGTAGTGCGTGGGGGGGCCAGAGTGAGCAGTTCTTC. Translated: CASSAWGGQSEQFF. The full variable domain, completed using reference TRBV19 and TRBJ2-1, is DGGITQSPKYLFRKEGQNVTLSCEQNLNHDAMYWYRQDPGQGLRLIYYSQIVNDFQKGDIAEGYSVSREKKESFPLTVTSAQKNPTAFYLCASSAWGGQSEQFFGPGTRLTVL.

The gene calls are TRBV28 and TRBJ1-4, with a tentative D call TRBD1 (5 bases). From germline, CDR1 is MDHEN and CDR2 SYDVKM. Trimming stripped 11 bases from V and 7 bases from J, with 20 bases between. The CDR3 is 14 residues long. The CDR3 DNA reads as TGTGCCGGATCGACGGGGGGGTACAGTGAAAAACTGTTTTTT. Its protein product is CAGSTGGYSEKLFF.

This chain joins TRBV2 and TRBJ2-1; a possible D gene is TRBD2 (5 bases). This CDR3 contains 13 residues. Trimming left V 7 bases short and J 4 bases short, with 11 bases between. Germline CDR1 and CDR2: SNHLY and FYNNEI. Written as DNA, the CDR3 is TGTGCCAGCAAAAGGACTTGGTACAATGAGCAGTTCTTC. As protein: CASKRTWYNEQFF.

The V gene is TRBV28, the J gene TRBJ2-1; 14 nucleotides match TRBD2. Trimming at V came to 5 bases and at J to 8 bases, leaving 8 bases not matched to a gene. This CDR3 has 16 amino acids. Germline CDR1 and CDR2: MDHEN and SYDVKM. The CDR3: CASSPTSGGAVYEQFF. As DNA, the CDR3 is TGTGCCAGCAGTCCGACTAGCGGGGGGGCCGTATATGAGCAGTTCTTC.